This TCR beta chain came from a study of T cells after yellow fever vaccination. Germline CDR1 is LNHNV and CDR2 is YYDKDF (reference sequence). V lost 8 bases and J 5 bases, leaving 13 bases between the germline ends. This CDR3 is built from 14 residues. In the case of this clonotype: What it binds is not known.

A single record per CDR3 protein comes from TCRdb applying MiXCR to the 5' RACE reads. The table includes some 320,000 distinct CDR3 sequences, 4.1% detected once. Findings and caveats of the study: Detected again after the booster were most primary-vaccination clones, at approximately 95% CD4 and approximately 90% CD8.

The sequencing used PBMCs, collected 5 days after the yellow fever booster vaccination. The J gene is TRBJ2-6, the V gene TRBV15; D is ambiguous. This receptor was taken from a man in his late teens or twenties who received the YFV17D yellow fever vaccine. Written as DNA, the CDR3 is TGTGCCACCGCCCCGGCGTCCTGGGCCAACGTCCTGACTTTC. This gives the protein CATAPASWANVLTF.